The 26 T cell receptor beta chains below all came from one sample that was sequenced in a study of T cells in localized non-small cell lung cancer. The protocol was immunoSEQ multiplex PCR, while the TCRdb copy is restricted to in-frame clones and leaves out a portion. The sample gives about 79,000 clones, roughly 81% of which show up once; approximately 13% is in the top ten. The material was peripheral blood, obtained before any cancer treatment. The receptors were sampled from a female donor older than 55 with stage I lung adenocarcinoma.

The V and J genes are TRBV9 and TRBJ2-3; D unclear. The germline V and J ends were trimmed by 3 bases and 10 bases, with 15 bases remaining between them. Germline assignment: CDR1 SGDLS and CDR2 YYNGEE. The CDR3 consists of 13 residues. The CDR3 here is CASSATVWGAQYF. CDR3 coding DNA: TGTGCCAGCAGCGCTACAGTGTGGGGTGCGCAGTATTTT.

V is TRBV14 and J is TRBJ1-1, with D perhaps TRBD1 (5 bases). In germline, CDR1 is SGHDN, CDR2 FVKESK. The V end lost 3 bases, the J end lost 9 bases, and 14 bases lay between the germline ends. The CDR3 is 13 residues long. CDR3: CASSQRLDSKAFF. CDR3 bases: TGTGCCAGCAGCCAGCGTTTAGACAGTAAAGCTTTCTTT.

The chain employs TRBV10-2 and TRBJ1-1; D possibly corresponds to TRBD1 (6 bases). V shed 6 bases and J shed 6 bases, with 11 bases lying between them. The CDR3 has 12 residues. Germline loops: CDR1 WSHSY, CDR2 SAAADI. CDR3 DNA: TGCGCCAGCAGCAGGGGCTCCGCTGAAGCTTTCTTT. Encoded protein: CASSRGSAEAFF.

The sample holds one count of this clone. The chain is built from TRBV5-1 and TRBJ2-1; perhaps TRBD2 as D (6 bases). The CDR3 is made up of 15 amino acids. V shed 5 bases and J shed 7 bases, with 19 bases lying between them. Germline values: CDR1 SGHRS, CDR2 YFSETQ. The CDR3 reads CASRPFPGVANEQFF. In DNA, the CDR3 is TGCGCCAGCAGGCCCTTCCCGGGAGTGGCGAATGAGCAGTTCTTC.

The chain couples TRBV5-1 to TRBJ1-4, with 7 positions matching TRBD1. In germline, CDR1 is SGHRS, CDR2 YFSETQ. The CDR3 consists of 14 residues. After removal of 6 bases from V and 0 bases from J, the junction contained 2 bases not matched to a gene. DNA for the CDR3: TGCGCCAGCAATACAGGGGCAACTAATGAAAAACTGTTTTTT. Translating gives CASNTGATNEKLFF.

The CDR3 loop is CASSYQGQSPTSPLHF. Written as DNA, the CDR3 is TGTGCCAGCAGTTACCAGGGACAGTCTCCAACTTCACCCCTCCACTTT. This rearrangement joins TRBV6-5 to TRBJ1-6; 7 bases align to TRBD1. This CDR3 has 16 residues. V lost 2 bases and J lost 9; bases outside the gene matches: 10. Germline values: CDR1 MNHEY, CDR2 SVGAGI.

This chain connects TRBV10-1 to TRBJ2-1, with 8 bases aligning to TRBD2. This CDR3 has 13 residues. Germline values: CDR1 WNHNN, CDR2 SYGVQD (reference sequence). CDR3 sequence reads: CASMASGRPEQFF. The CDR3 nucleotides read TGCGCATCGATGGCTAGCGGGCGCCCGGAGCAGTTCTTC.

This chain links TRBV16 with TRBJ2-3, with D possibly being TRBD1 or TRBD2 (5 bases each). Germline V lookup: CDR1 KGHSY, CDR2 FQNENV. This CDR3 contains 16 residues. Between the trimmed V and J ends, which lost 2 bases and 0 bases, there was a span of 12 bases. CDR3 loop: CASSQGTGKSTDTQYF. CDR3 DNA: TGTGCCAGCAGCCAAGGGACGGGGAAGAGCACAGATACGCAGTATTTT.

This sequence joins TRBV5-1 and TRBJ2-7, with 7 bases fitting TRBD1. With V trimmed by 5 bases and J by 3 bases, 11 bases remained unmatched. The germline gives CDR1 SGHRS, CDR2 YFSETQ. The CDR3 has 15 amino acids. CDR3 region: CASRAAAGGNYEQYF. The CDR3 region has the DNA TGCGCCAGCAGAGCCGCGGCAGGGGGAAACTACGAGCAGTACTTC.

J is TRBJ1-1 and V is TRBV2, with D possibly matching TRBD1 (5 bases). The length of the CDR3 is 14 residues. Trimming removed 6 bases from V and 0 bases from J, with 11 bases in between. Germline CDR1 SNHLY, CDR2 FYNNEI. The CDR3 coding sequence is TGTGCCAGCAGGGAGACAGACTTGAACACTGAAGCTTTCTTT. It yields the protein CASRETDLNTEAFF.

The chain joins TRBV9 to TRBJ2-5; TRBD2 agrees at 9 bases. The CDR3 runs to 16 residues. CDR1 is SGDLS, CDR2 YYNGEE, per germline. Unmatched junction bases numbered 11, after V lost 3 bases and J lost 5 bases. CDR3 region: CASSERWRGGRETQYF. The CDR3 nucleotides read TGTGCCAGCAGCGAGAGATGGCGGGGGGGCCGGGAGACCCAGTACTTC. Looking up the rest from reference TRBV9 and TRBJ2-5 gives the full variable domain: DSGVTQTPKHLITATGQRVTLRCSPRSGDLSVYWYQQSLDQGLQFLIQYYNGEERAKGNILERFSAQQFPDLHSELNLSSLELGDSALYFCASSERWRGGRETQYFGPGTRLLVL.

The chain employs TRBV10-3 and TRBJ1-5; 10 bases are shared with TRBD1. V lost 6 bases to trimming and J lost 6 bases; unmatched junction nucleotides: 5. The CDR3 loop spans 14 amino acids. The germline CDR1 and CDR2 sequences are ENHRY and SYGVKD. The DNA for the CDR3 is TGTGCCATCAGCGGGACAGGGGAGACTCAGCCCCAGCATTTT. Its translation is CAISGTGETQPQHF.

Comments on this clone: At the DNA level, this CDR3 is encoded by other sequences in the same sample as well. V usage is TRBV25-1 and J usage is TRBJ1-1; D ambiguous. The CDR3 covers 13 residues. The germline gives CDR1 MGHDK, CDR2 SYGVNS. The ends were cut back, 6 bases at V and 1 base at J, with 9 bases in the middle. Written as DNA, the CDR3 is TGTGCCAGCAGCGCTGCGGGGAACACTGAAGCTTTCTTT. The encoded protein is CASSAAGNTEAFF. The complete variable domain, with remaining parts taken from reference TRBV25-1 and TRBJ1-1, reads EADIYQTPRYLVIGTGKKITLECSQTMGHDKMYWYQQDPGMELHLIHYSYGVNSTEKGDLSSESTVSRIRTEHFPLTLESARPSHTSQYLCASSAAGNTEAFFGQGTRLTVV.

The genes are TRBV9 and TRBJ2-7; D could derive from TRBD1 or TRBD2 (6 bases each). Germline loops: CDR1 SGDLS, CDR2 YYNGEE. V lost 0 bases and J lost 3, with 10 bases in between. The CDR3 contains 14 residues. The CDR3 DNA is TGTGCCAGCAGCGTAGGAGGGGGGAACTACGAGCAGTACTTC. Translated, it gives CASSVGGGNYEQYF.

The chain couples TRBV6-5 to TRBJ1-1; no clear D. The length of the CDR3 is 14 residues. Germline CDR1 is MNHEY and CDR2 is SVGAGI. Trimming stripped 6 bases from V and 5 bases from J, with 16 bases between. The CDR3: CASSYASGGTEAFF. The CDR3, as DNA: TGTGCCAGCAGCTACGCCTCCGGAGGGACTGAAGCTTTCTTT.

The V and J genes are TRBV5-1 and TRBJ1-1; 8 positions match TRBD1. CDR1 is SGHRS and CDR2 is YFSETQ in the germline V gene. V was pared by 5 bases and J by 7 bases, with 19 bases of the junction left unmatched. The CDR3 sequence is 17 residues long. The CDR3 protein is CASSRGTGSSSLGEAFF. The CDR3 coding sequence is TGCGCCAGCAGTAGAGGGACAGGTTCTTCTAGTTTGGGTGAAGCTTTCTTT.

The chain has TRBV19 and TRBJ2-6; possible D gene TRBD2, 5 bases. Germline loops: CDR1 LNHDA, CDR2 SQIVND (reference sequence). The CDR3 consists of 15 residues. V shed 1 base and J shed 2 bases, with 6 bases lying between them. The CDR3 is CASSIVGAGANVLTF. DNA for the CDR3: TGTGCCAGTAGTATAGTCGGGGCTGGGGCCAACGTCCTGACTTTC.

This chain links TRBV4-2 with TRBJ1-1; unclear D gene. Per the germline V gene, CDR1 is LGHNA and CDR2 is YNFKEQ. V was trimmed by 0 bases and J by 4 bases, leaving 12 bases between them. This CDR3 contains 15 residues. The CDR3 spells CASSQDLGGVTEAFF. The CDR3 DNA reads as TGTGCCAGCAGCCAAGATTTAGGCGGGGTCACTGAAGCTTTCTTT.

This sequence joins TRBV6-6 and TRBJ1-1; D possibly corresponds to TRBD1 (6 bases). Trimming pared 4 bases from V and 0 bases from J, leaving 12 bases between. The germline CDR1 and CDR2 sequences are MNHNY and SVGAGI (reference sequence). The CDR3 runs to 15 residues. As DNA, the CDR3 is TGTGCCAGCAGTTCGACAGGAATCATGAACACTGAAGCTTTCTTT. Encoded protein: CASSSTGIMNTEAFF.

This chain links TRBV25-1 with TRBJ1-5; tentatively, D is TRBD1 (5 bases). This CDR3 contains 11 residues. V was clipped by 8 bases and J by 8 bases, with 10 bases between them. Germline CDR1 is MGHDK and CDR2 is SYGVNS. The CDR3 loop is CASGHQEPQHF. The CDR3 DNA sequence: TGTGCCAGCGGACATCAGGAGCCCCAGCATTTT.

The chain recombines TRBV10-2 with TRBJ2-7; 7 bases line up with TRBD2. The germline V gene has CDR1 WSHSY and CDR2 SAAADI. The V and J ends lost 6 bases and 5 bases, in that order; junction bases with no gene match: 10. CDR3 length: 14 amino acids. This chain's CDR3 is CASRGLGGIDEQYF. The CDR3, as DNA: TGCGCCAGCAGGGGACTCGGGGGGATAGACGAGCAGTACTTC.

V gene TRBV18 combines with J gene TRBJ2-2, with TRBD2 matching 7 bases. Germline V gene lookup returns CDR1 KGHSH and CDR2 LQKENI. With 8 bases clipped from V and 2 bases from J, the junction kept 5 bases outside the gene matches. The CDR3 spans 14 residues. The CDR3 DNA reads TGTGCCAGCCAACTGGGACTAAACACCGGGGAGCTGTTTTTT. This translates into CASQLGLNTGELFF.

The sample holds a few counts of this clone. This sequence joins TRBV7-3 and TRBJ2-7; no clear D gene. There are 13 residues in the CDR3. The V end was cut by 3 bases, the J end by 2 bases, with 8 bases between. The germline gives CDR1 SGHTA, CDR2 FQGTGA. DNA for the CDR3: TGTGCCAGCAGCTTTCAGCCGGCCTACGAGCAGTACTTC. It translates to CASSFQPAYEQYF.

This clone was picked up a small number of times. The gene calls are TRBV5-6 and TRBJ1-6, with TRBD1 as a possible D gene (5 bases). This CDR3 spans 17 amino acids. V lost 5 bases to trimming and J lost 4 bases, with 19 bases between them. From germline, CDR1 is SGHDT and CDR2 YYEEEE. CDR3 DNA sequence: TGTGCCAGCAGACTGGGTTTGGGGGGTCAGTATAATTCACCCCTCCACTTT. Protein sequence: CASRLGLGGQYNSPLHF.

This chain uses TRBV6-5 with TRBJ2-7, with D unresolved. Trimming left V 5 bases short and J 3 bases short, with 8 bases between. Germline V gives CDR1 MNHEY, CDR2 SVGAGI. The CDR3 is 12 amino acids. The CDR3 sequence is CASSRAGYEQYF. The CDR3 coding sequence is TGTGCCAGCAGTCGGGCCGGCTACGAGCAGTACTTC.

The J gene is TRBJ2-1, the V gene TRBV15; D call uncertain. CDR3 size: 15 residues. The V end was cut by 5 bases, the J end by 7 bases, with 18 bases between. CDR1 is LNHNV and CDR2 is YYDKDF in the germline V gene (reference sequence). This chain's CDR3 is CATSPRFGVSNEQFF. The CDR3 DNA sequence: TGTGCCACCAGCCCCAGGTTTGGGGTCTCAAATGAGCAGTTCTTC. Filled out from reference TRBV15 and TRBJ2-1, the complete variable domain reads DAMVIQNPRYQVTQFGKPVTLSCSQTLNHNVMYWYQQKSSQAPKLLFHYYDKDFNNEADTPDNFQSRRPNTSFCFLDIRSPGLGDTAMYLCATSPRFGVSNEQFFGPGTRLTVL.